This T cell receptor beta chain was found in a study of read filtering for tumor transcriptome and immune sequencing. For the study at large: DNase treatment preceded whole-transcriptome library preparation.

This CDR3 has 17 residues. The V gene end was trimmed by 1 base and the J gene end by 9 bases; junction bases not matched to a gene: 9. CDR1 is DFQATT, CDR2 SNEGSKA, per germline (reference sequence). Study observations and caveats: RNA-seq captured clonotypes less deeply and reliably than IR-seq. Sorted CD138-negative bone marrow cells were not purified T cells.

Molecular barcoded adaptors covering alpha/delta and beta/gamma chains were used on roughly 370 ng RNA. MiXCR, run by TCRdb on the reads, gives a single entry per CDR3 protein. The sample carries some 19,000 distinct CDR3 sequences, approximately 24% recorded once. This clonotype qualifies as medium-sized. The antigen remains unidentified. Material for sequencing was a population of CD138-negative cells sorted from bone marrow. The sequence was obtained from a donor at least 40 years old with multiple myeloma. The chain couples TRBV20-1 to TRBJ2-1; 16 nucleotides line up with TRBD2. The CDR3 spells CSARVPGLAGGLGEQFF. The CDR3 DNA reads TGCAGTGCTAGAGTCCCGGGACTAGCGGGAGGGCTGGGTGAGCAGTTCTTC.